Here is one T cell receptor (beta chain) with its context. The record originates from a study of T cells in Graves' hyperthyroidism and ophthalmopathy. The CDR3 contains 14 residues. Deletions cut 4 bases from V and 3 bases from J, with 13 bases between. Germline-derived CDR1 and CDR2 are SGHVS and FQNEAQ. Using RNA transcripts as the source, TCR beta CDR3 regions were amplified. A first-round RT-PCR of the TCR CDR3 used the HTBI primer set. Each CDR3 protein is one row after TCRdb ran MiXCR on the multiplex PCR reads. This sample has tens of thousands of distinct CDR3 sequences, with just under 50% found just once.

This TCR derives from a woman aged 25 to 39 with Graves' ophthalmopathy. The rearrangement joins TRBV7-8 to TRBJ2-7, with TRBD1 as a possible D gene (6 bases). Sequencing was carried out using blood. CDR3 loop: CASSSARGYYEQYF. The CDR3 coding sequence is TGTGCCAGCAGCTCAGCCAGGGGTTACTACGAGCAGTACTTC. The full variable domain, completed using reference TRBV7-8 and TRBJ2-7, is GAGVSQSPRYKVAKRGQDVALRCDPISGHVSLFWYQQALGQGPEFLTYFQNEAQLDKSGLPSDRFFAERPEGSVSTLKIQRTQQEDSAVYLCASSSARGYYEQYFGPGTRLTVT.